The T cell receptor beta chain under discussion was sequenced for a study of monozygotic twins with inflammatory bowel disease. The CDR3 has 14 residues. The germline V gene encodes CDR1 DFQATT and CDR2 SNEGSKA (reference sequence). TCRdb reprocessed the 5' RACE reads; each CDR3 protein has one entry and no DNA is given. This repertoire includes 350,000 to 550,000 distinct CDR3 sequences. The V call is TRBV20-1, the J call TRBJ2-1; the TCRdb call, TRBD2, lacks DNA for checking. The sequencing input was blood. The TCR sequence derives from a human donor with ulcerative colitis or Crohn's disease, or a healthy co-twin of an affected twin (not recorded which). CDR3 amino acids: CSAVQAGGPREQFF.